This is a list of T cell receptor beta chains from one sample in a study of naive and memory T cell subsets. TCRdb used MiXCR to reprocess the UMI-ligation and nested PCR reads, holding one entry per CDR3 protein. Of thousands of distinct CDR3 sequences listed, around 5.3% were seen once; the top ten hold around 30%. Sequenced material: CD4+ TEMRA cells from blood. The receptors stem from a human donor in good health. Each CDR3 is given with its conserved first and last residue. The D gene is left open where the match is weak. Size values are once, few and many counts, or a class for expanded clones, and some rows have none.

D,J,V,size,CDR3,DNA
NA,TRBJ2-7,TRBV27,medium-sized,CASSSRSYEQYF,TGTGCCAGCAGTTCTCGCTCCTACGAGCAGTACTTC
NA,TRBJ2-3,TRBV15,many,CATSTDLISTDTQYF,TGTGCCACCAGCACTGACTTAATCAGCACAGATACGCAGTATTTT
NA,TRBJ2-1,TRBV7-2,many,CASSLPASYNEQFF,TGTGCCAGCAGCTTACCCGCGAGTTACAATGAGCAGTTCTTC
TRBD2,TRBJ2-7,TRBV6-6,medium-sized,CASSYRPGLAGGSSYEQYF,TGTGCCAGCAGTTACCGCCCGGGACTAGCGGGAGGAAGCTCCTACGAGCAGTACTTC
NA,TRBJ2-3,TRBV6-6,few,CASRPGVDTQYF,TGTGCCAGCAGACCAGGGGTAGATACGCAGTATTTT
TRBD1,TRBJ2-5,TRBV20-1,NA,CSASPGTGMAETQYF,TGCAGTGCTAGTCCCGGGACAGGGATGGCGGAGACCCAGTACTTC
TRBD1,TRBJ2-3,TRBV6-5,medium-sized,CASSYLQGSTDTQYF,TGTGCCAGCAGTTACCTACAGGGGTCCACAGATACGCAGTATTTT
NA,TRBJ1-1,TRBV12-3/TRBV12-4,medium-sized,CASSLLTAEAFF,TGTGCCAGCAGTTTGTTGACAGCAGAAGCTTTCTTT
TRBD1,TRBJ1-5,TRBV27,many,CATAKDRFQPQHF,TGTGCCACCGCGAAGGACAGGTTTCAGCCCCAGCATTTT
NA,TRBJ2-6,TRBV28,medium-sized,CASSPVRAGANVLTF,TGTGCCAGCAGTCCCGTGAGGGCTGGGGCCAACGTCCTGACTTTC
TRBD2,TRBJ2-1,TRBV15,NA,CATSRDPIALAGPYNEQFF,TGTGCCACCAGCAGAGACCCAATTGCACTAGCGGGACCTTACAATGAGCAGTTCTTC
NA,TRBJ2-5,TRBV12-3/TRBV12-4,many,CASNPGFSETQYF,TGTGCCAGCAATCCGGGCTTCTCAGAGACCCAGTACTTC
TRBD1,TRBJ1-1,TRBV18,many,CASSRDRSHLNTEAFF,TGTGCCAGCTCAAGGGACAGGAGCCACTTGAACACTGAAGCTTTCTTT
NA,TRBJ1-3,TRBV19,many,CASSMGGSGNTIYF,TGTGCCAGTAGTATGGGCGGCTCTGGAAACACCATATATTTT
NA,TRBJ2-1,TRBV28,few,CASSFDGNSYNEQFF,TGTGCCAGCAGTTTTGACGGAAACTCCTACAATGAGCAGTTCTTC
TRBD2,TRBJ2-1,TRBV20-1,many,CSAPKDVGTSDFNEQFF,TGCAGTGCCCCCAAAGACGTGGGGACTAGCGATTTTAATGAGCAGTTCTTC
NA,TRBJ1-2,TRBV6-6,few,CASSETGVGYTF,TGTGCCAGCAGTGAAACGGGAGTTGGCTACACCTTC
NA,TRBJ2-3,TRBV9,many,CASSPYSGLPDTQYF,TGTGCCAGCAGCCCGTACTCCGGCCTACCAGATACGCAGTATTTT
NA,TRBJ2-3,TRBV20-1,few,CSASRGGSADTQYF,TGCAGTGCCTCAAGGGGGGGGAGCGCAGATACGCAGTATTTT
NA,TRBJ2-1,TRBV6-1,medium-sized,CASSERGDEQFF,TGTGCCAGCAGTGAAAGGGGCGATGAGCAGTTCTTC